This is a list of T cell receptor beta chains from one sample in a study of shared clonotypes between healthy human individuals. The table came from immunoSEQ multiplex PCR; TCRdb's copy has only in-frame clones and leaves some out. This sample has about 680,000 clones; roughly 94% occur once, and the top ten carry 24%. The sample consisted of naive CD8+ T cells sorted from blood. Receptors originate from a young man in good health. Each CDR3 is given with its conserved first and last residue. A D gene is named only where the DNA matches it firmly. The size of a clone is reported for some rows only, either as once, few or many, or as a class for expanded clones.

clone_size	v_call	d_call	j_call	cdr3_aa	cdr3_nt
NA	TRBV27	NA	TRBJ2-7	CASSGGTYGYEQYF	TGTGCCAGCAGCGGAGGTACCTACGGCTACGAGCAGTACTTC
NA	TRBV21-1	NA	TRBJ2-6	CASSKLPGSSRTHVSGANVLTF	TGTGCCAGCAGCAAACTGCCGGGCAGCTCAAGAACACACGTCTCTGGGGCCAACGTCCTGACTTTC
once	TRBV10-3	NA	TRBJ2-7	CAISEGGISYEQYF	TGTGCCATCAGTGAGGGGGGGATCTCCTACGAGCAGTACTTC
once	TRBV25-1	NA	TRBJ2-1	CASSERPGSDEQFF	TGTGCCAGCAGTGAACGCCCGGGGAGCGATGAGCAGTTCTTC
NA	TRBV4-2	TRBD2	TRBJ2-1	CASSQSGLGLFF	TGTGCCAGCAGCCAATCTGGACTAGGGCTGTTCTTC
NA	TRBV6-6	NA	TRBJ2-7	CASSYYIAEASYEQYF	TGTGCCAGCAGTTACTATATAGCGGAAGCCTCCTACGAGCAGTACTTC
NA	TRBV7-8	NA	TRBJ2-5	CASSTGETQYF	TGTGCCAGCAGCACGGGAGAGACCCAGTACTTC
NA	TRBV5-6	TRBD1	TRBJ1-1	CASSPGQGNTEAFF	TGTGCCAGCAGCCCCGGACAGGGAAACACTGAAGCTTTCTTT
NA	TRBV5-1	TRBD2	TRBJ2-1	CASSFRLASNEQFF	TGCGCCAGCAGCTTCCGACTAGCGTCCAATGAGCAGTTCTTC
NA	TRBV11-2	NA	TRBJ2-3	CASSLEVLDTQYF	TGTGCCAGCAGCTTAGAGGTCTTGGATACGCAGTATTTT
once	TRBV7-9	NA	TRBJ2-2	CASSSTRAPEVVGELFF	TGTGCCAGCAGTTCTACCCGGGCCCCAGAGGTAGTCGGGGAGCTGTTTTTT
NA	TRBV12-5	NA	TRBJ2-1	CASGLGPSSEQFF	TGTGCTAGTGGTTTGGGCCCCTCTAGTGAGCAGTTCTTC
NA	TRBV9	TRBD1	TRBJ2-5	CASSVGRGPETQYF	TGTGCCAGCAGCGTAGGCAGGGGGCCAGAGACCCAGTACTTC
NA	TRBV6-1	NA	TRBJ2-1	CASSEGNEQFF	TGTGCCAGCAGTGAAGGCAATGAGCAGTTCTTC
NA	TRBV27	NA	TRBJ2-7	CASSSPNSYEQYF	TGTGCCAGCAGTTCTCCGAACAGTTACGAGCAGTACTTC
NA	TRBV10-2	NA	TRBJ2-7	CASTSSAYEQYF	TGCGCCAGCACCTCGAGCGCCTACGAGCAGTACTTC
NA	TRBV10-3	NA	TRBJ1-1	CAMRAAHTEAFF	TGTGCCATGAGGGCGGCGCACACTGAAGCTTTCTTT
NA	TRBV7-9	NA	TRBJ2-1	CASSLIFDEQFF	TGTGCCAGCAGCTTGATTTTCGATGAGCAGTTCTTC
NA	TRBV4-3	TRBD2	TRBJ2-7	CASSQDIGLAGGGGFSYEQYF	TGCGCCAGCAGCCAAGATATCGGGCTAGCGGGAGGTGGAGGCTTCTCCTACGAGCAGTACTTC
NA	TRBV28	NA	TRBJ2-2	CASSLASPGELFF	TGTGCCAGCAGTTTAGCCTCTCCCGGGGAGCTGTTTTTT
NA	TRBV10-1	NA	TRBJ2-7	CASSGRSPSYEQYF	TGCGCCAGCAGTGGCAGGAGCCCCTCCTACGAGCAGTACTTC
NA	TRBV27	TRBD2	TRBJ2-1	CASRSGLSSYNEQFF	TGTGCCAGCAGGTCGGGACTAAGCTCCTACAATGAGCAGTTCTTC
NA	TRBV6-6	TRBD1	TRBJ2-2	CASTPRQGAYTGELFF	TGTGCCAGCACCCCCAGGCAGGGGGCTTACACCGGGGAGCTGTTTTTT